In this sample, the clone carrying this TCR beta chain turned up many times. MiXCR was run by TCRdb on the RACE reads, yielding one entry per CDR3 protein. This table holds about 380,000 distinct CDR3 sequences, approximately 4.4% found once. Time point meaning: patch test 1, 2 weeks after DPC sensitization. Described treatment: therapeutic diphenylcyclopropenone sensitization with weekly scalp DPC. This sample is drawn from a study of human T cells and chemical hapten exposure. The overall study: The study sensitized with 2% DPC on an approximately 2 cm by approximately 2 cm patch of upper inner arm skin.

Germline CDR1 GTSNPN, CDR2 SVGIG (reference sequence). V lost 1 base to trimming and J lost 10 bases, with 17 bases between them. The CDR3 is made up of 14 amino acids. This clonotype was sampled from a woman aged 45 to 65 with alopecia areata. Some clones in this sample may be carry-over from other donors' samples. Material: whole blood, obtained in connection with sensitization to the hapten diphenylcyclopropenone (DPC). This chain joins TRBV30 and TRBJ2-1, with TRBD2 as a possible D gene (6 bases). CDR3 residues: CAWSATRLGIEQFF. The DNA of the CDR3 is TGTGCCTGGAGTGCGACTCGACTAGGAATAGAGCAGTTCTTC. The entire variable domain, with the rest obtained from reference TRBV30 and TRBJ2-1, is as follows: SQTIHQWPATLVQPVGSPLSLECTVEGTSNPNLYWYRQAAGRGLQLLFYSVGIGQISSEVPQNLSASRPQDRQFILSSKKLLLSDSGFYLCAWSATRLGIEQFFGPGTRLTVL.